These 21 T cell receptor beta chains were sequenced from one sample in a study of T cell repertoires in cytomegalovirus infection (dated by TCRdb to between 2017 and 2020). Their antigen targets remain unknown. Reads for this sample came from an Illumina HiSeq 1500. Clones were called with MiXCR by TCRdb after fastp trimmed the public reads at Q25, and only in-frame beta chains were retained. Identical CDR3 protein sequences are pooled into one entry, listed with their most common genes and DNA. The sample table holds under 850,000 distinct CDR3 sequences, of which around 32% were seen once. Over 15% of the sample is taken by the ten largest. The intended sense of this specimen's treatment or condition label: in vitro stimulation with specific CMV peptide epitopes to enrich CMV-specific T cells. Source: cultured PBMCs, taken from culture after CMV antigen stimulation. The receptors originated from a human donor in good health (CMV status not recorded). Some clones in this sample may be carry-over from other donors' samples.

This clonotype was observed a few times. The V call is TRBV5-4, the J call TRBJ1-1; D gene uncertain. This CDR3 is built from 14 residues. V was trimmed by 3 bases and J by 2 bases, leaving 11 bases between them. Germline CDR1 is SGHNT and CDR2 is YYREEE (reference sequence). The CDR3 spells CASSSPTGNTEAFF. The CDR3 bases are TGTGCCAGCAGCTCCCCGACGGGAAACACTGAAGCTTTCTTT.

This chain's CDR3 is CASIDRGAGANVLTF. Here the CDR3 DNA reads TGTGCCAGCATCGACAGGGGGGCTGGGGCCAACGTCCTGACTTTC. V is TRBV7-4 and J is TRBJ2-6, with 9 positions matching TRBD1. Per the germline V gene, CDR1 is SGHVT and CDR2 is SQSDAQ. The CDR3 extends over 15 amino acids. Trimming cost V 7 bases and J 2 bases; bases outside gene matches: 3.

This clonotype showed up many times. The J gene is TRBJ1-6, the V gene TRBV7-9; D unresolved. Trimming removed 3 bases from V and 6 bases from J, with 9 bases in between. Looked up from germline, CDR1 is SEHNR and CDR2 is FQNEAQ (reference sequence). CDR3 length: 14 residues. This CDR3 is CASSFSQLNSPLHF. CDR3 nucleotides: TGTGCCAGCAGCTTTAGTCAGCTTAATTCACCCCTCCACTTT.

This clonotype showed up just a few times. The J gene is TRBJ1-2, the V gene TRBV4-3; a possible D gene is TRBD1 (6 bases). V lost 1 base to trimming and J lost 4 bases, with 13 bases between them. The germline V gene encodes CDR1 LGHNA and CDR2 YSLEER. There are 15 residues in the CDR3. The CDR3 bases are TGCGCCAGCAGCCAAGGGGGGCCACAACCCTATGGCTACACCTTC. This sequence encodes CASSQGGPQPYGYTF.

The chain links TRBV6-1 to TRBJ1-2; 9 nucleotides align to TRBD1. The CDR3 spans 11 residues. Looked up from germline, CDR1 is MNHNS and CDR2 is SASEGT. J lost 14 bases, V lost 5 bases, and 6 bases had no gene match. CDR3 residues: CASSRDREKTF. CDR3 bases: TGTGCCAGCAGTCGGGACAGGGAAAAAACCTTC.

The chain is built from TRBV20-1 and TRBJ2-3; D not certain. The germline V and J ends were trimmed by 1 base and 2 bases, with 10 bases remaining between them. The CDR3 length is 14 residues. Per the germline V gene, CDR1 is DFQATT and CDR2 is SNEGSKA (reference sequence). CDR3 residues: CSARVLAFTDTQYF. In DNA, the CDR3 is TGCAGTGCTAGAGTTTTAGCCTTCACAGATACGCAGTATTTT.

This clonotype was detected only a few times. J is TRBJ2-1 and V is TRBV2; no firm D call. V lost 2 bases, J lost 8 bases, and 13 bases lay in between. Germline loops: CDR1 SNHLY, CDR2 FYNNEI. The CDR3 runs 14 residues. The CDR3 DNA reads TGTGCCAGCAGTGAAACCTCCAGCGTTCATGAGCAGTTCTTC. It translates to CASSETSSVHEQFF.

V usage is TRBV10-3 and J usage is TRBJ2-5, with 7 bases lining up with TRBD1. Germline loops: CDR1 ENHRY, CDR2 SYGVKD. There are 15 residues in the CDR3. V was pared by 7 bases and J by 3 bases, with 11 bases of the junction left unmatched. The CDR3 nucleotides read TGTGCCATCAACACTGACAGGGCCAGCAAAGAGACCCAGTACTTC. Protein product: CAINTDRASKETQYF.

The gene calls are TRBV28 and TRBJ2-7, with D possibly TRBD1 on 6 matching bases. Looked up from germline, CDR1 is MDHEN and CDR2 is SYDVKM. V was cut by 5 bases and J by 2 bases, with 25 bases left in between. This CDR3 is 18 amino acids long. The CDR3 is CASSRRLTGHLIPYEQYF. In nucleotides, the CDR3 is TGTGCCAGCAGTCGGAGACTTACGGGACACCTGATTCCCTACGAGCAGTACTTC.

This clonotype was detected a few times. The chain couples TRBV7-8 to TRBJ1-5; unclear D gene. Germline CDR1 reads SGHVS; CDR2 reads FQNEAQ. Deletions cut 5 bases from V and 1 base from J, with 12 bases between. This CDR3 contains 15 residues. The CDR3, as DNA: TGTGCCAGCAGCCAAAACGCGGTGAGCAATCAGCCCCAGCATTTT. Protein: CASSQNAVSNQPQHF.

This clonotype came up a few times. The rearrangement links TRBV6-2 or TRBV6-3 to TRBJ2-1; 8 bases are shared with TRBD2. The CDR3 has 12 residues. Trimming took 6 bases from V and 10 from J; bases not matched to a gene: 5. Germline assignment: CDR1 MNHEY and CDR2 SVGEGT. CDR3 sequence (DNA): TGTGCCAGCAGCAAACTAGCGGTCGAGCAGTTCTTC. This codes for CASSKLAVEQFF.

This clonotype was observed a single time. The DNA for the CDR3 is TGCGCCAGCAGCCAAGAAGGGGCCCGAGGGAATTCACCCCTCCACTTT. It encodes CASSQEGARGNSPLHF. The rearrangement joins TRBV4-3 to TRBJ1-6; D might be TRBD1 (5 bases). V lost 0 bases and J lost 7, with 13 bases in between. This CDR3 contains 16 residues. CDR1 and CDR2 (germline): LGHNA, YSLEER.

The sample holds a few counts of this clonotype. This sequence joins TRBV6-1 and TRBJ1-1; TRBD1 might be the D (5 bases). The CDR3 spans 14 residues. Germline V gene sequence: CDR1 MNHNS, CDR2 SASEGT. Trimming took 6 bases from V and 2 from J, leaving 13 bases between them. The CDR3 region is CASSRVGDNTEAFF. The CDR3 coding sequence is TGTGCCAGCAGCCGCGTAGGGGATAACACTGAAGCTTTCTTT.

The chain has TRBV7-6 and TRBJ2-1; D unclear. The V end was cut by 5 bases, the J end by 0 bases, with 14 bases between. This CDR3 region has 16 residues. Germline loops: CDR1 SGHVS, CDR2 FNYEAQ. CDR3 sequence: CASSSVYSSSYNEQFF. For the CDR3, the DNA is TGTGCCAGCAGCAGCGTTTACTCCAGCTCCTACAATGAGCAGTTCTTC.

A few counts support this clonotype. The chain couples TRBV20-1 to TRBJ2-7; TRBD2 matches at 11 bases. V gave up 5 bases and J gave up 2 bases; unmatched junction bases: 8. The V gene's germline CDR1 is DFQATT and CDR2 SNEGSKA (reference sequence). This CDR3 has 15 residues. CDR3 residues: CSALPLSGRAYEQYF. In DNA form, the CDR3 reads TGCAGTGCTCTCCCCCTTAGCGGGAGGGCCTACGAGCAGTACTTC.

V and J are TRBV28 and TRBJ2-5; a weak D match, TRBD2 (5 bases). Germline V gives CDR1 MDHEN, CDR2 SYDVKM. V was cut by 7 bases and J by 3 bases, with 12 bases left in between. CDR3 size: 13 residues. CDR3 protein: CASTQRGKETQYF. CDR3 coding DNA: TGTGCCAGCACCCAACGAGGGAAAGAGACCCAGTACTTC.

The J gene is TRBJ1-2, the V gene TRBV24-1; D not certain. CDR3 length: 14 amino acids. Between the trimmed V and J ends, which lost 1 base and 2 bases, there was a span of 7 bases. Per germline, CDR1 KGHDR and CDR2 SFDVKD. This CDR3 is CATSDFSGNYGYTF. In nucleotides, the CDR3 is TGTGCCACCAGTGATTTCTCTGGGAACTATGGCTACACCTTC.

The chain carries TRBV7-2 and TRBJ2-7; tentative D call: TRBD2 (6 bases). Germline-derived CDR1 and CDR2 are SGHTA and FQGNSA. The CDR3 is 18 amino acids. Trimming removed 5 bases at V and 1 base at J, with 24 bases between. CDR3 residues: CASSLKPGGGATSYEQYF. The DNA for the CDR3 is TGTGCCAGCAGCCTTAAGCCAGGCGGCGGGGCGACGTCCTACGAGCAGTACTTC.

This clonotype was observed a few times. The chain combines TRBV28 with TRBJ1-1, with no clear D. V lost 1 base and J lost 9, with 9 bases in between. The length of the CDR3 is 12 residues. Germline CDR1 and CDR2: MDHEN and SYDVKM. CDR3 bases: TGTGCCAGCAGTTTATCTAAGGGCCAAGCTTTCTTT. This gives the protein CASSLSKGQAFF.

The CDR3 DNA follows: TGTGCCAGTACCCTCCGGTCAGACCTGAACACCGGGGAGCTGTTTTTT. This encodes CASTLRSDLNTGELFF. The chain has TRBV19 and TRBJ2-2, with D unclear. V lost 7 bases to trimming and J lost 1 base, with 16 bases between them. This CDR3 comprises 16 residues. The germline V gene encodes CDR1 LNHDA and CDR2 SQIVND (reference sequence).

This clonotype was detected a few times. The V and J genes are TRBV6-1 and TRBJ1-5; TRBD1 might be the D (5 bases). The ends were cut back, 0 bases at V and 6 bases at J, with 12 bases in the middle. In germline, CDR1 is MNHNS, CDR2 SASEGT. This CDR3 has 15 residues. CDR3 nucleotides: TGTGCCAGCAGTGAAGCGGGCAGGGTCCTTCAGCCCCAGCATTTT. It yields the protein CASSEAGRVLQPQHF.